This T cell receptor beta chain stems from a study of cytomegalovirus exposure and HLA in healthy donors. Broader study findings: Most of the CMV-associated TCR beta chains (in a later analysis) appeared to be HLA-restricted. TCR beta V- and J-gene trimming was later associated with a missense DCLRE1C variant. Per a later analysis, HLA-associated TCR beta chains showed more clonal expansion than other, equally common TCR beta chains. Highly shared sequence variants in one cluster were likely a sequencing artifact.

A multiplex PCR was run with 60 Vbeta primers and 13 Jbeta primers. Some clones are missing from TCRdb's copy, which holds only in-frame ones; the method was immunoSEQ multiplex PCR. The specimen's table records about 200,000 clones. As for this clone: Its antigen is not known.

V gave up 3 bases and J gave up 3 bases, with 7 bases separating them. From germline, CDR1 is PRHDT and CDR2 FYEKMQ (reference sequence). CDR3 length: 13 amino acids. The clonotype comes from a girl aged 2 to 9 in good health and CMV-seropositive. Sequencing input: PBMCs. This sequence joins TRBV13 and TRBJ2-3, with a weak D call TRBD1 (5 bases). CDR3 DNA sequence: TGTGCCAGCAGCTTTCAGGGTACAGATACGCAGTATTTT. Protein product: CASSFQGTDTQYF.